Following are 12 T cell receptor beta chains from one sample sequenced in a study of OX40 agonist ivuxolimab in advanced cancers. TCRdb's table, derived via immunoSEQ multiplex PCR, lists solely in-frame clones and lacks some. The sample has about 59,000 clones, around 93% seen once; the top ten hold 9.5% to 15%. Sequenced here: CD4+ or CD8+ T cells sorted from blood, sampled in a trial of the OX40 agonist ivuxolimab. The receptors were gathered from an adult with an advanced solid tumor such as melanoma, head and neck, liver or kidney cancer.

The chain has TRBV13 and TRBJ2-7; 14 bases fit TRBD2. Trimming took 3 bases from V and 6 from J; bases not matched to a gene: 4. The CDR3 is 15 amino acids. Germline CDR1 is PRHDT and CDR2 is FYEKMQ (reference sequence). CDR3 loop: CASSFGTSGSSEQYF. DNA for the CDR3: TGTGCCAGCAGCTTTGGGACTAGCGGGAGTAGCGAGCAGTACTTC.

J is TRBJ2-2 and V is TRBV6-1; D gene ambiguous. Per the germline V gene, CDR1 is MNHNS and CDR2 is SASEGT. V lost 2 bases and J 1 base, leaving 8 bases between the germline ends. This CDR3 region has 15 residues. CDR3 nucleotide sequence: TGTGCCAGCAGTGAAAAGGACGGGAACACCGGGGAGCTGTTTTTT. Its translation: CASSEKDGNTGELFF.

This clone was counted once. The rearrangement uses TRBV19 and TRBJ1-1; a possible D gene is TRBD1 (6 bases). V lost 4 bases and J 2 bases, leaving 17 bases between the germline ends. Per germline, CDR1 LNHDA and CDR2 SQIVND (reference sequence). This CDR3 has 16 amino acids. The CDR3 DNA is TGTGCCAGTAGTACCCCGGGACACCATATAAACACTGAAGCTTTCTTT. This encodes CASSTPGHHINTEAFF.

V is TRBV29-1 and J is TRBJ2-1, with 9 bases fitting TRBD2. The CDR3 spans 13 residues. V lost 5 bases to trimming and J lost 9 bases; unmatched junction nucleotides: 8. Germline V gene sequence: CDR1 SQVTM, CDR2 ANQGSEA. The CDR3 DNA reads TGCAGCGTTATTGTAGCGGGAGCCGTTGAGCAGTTCTTC. Translated: CSVIVAGAVEQFF.

The chain uses TRBV27 and TRBJ1-2; 10 bases map to TRBD1. Trimming at V came to 6 bases and at J to 6 bases, leaving 1 base not matched to a gene. The CDR3 loop spans 12 amino acids. Germline CDR1 is MNHEY and CDR2 is SMNVEV (reference sequence). The CDR3 protein is CASRTGGNGYTF. Written as DNA, the CDR3 is TGTGCCAGCAGGACAGGGGGCAATGGCTACACCTTC.

V usage is TRBV11-3 and J usage is TRBJ1-2; D uncertain. The CDR3 loop spans 15 amino acids. Germline V gene lookup returns CDR1 SGHNT and CDR2 YENEEA. Deletions cut 5 bases from V and 0 bases from J, with 13 bases between. The chain's CDR3 is CASSPYIVSNYGYTF. Written as DNA, the CDR3 is TGTGCCAGCAGCCCCTACATAGTATCTAACTATGGCTACACCTTC.

The chain recombines TRBV27 with TRBJ1-1; weak D call: TRBD1 (5 bases). Germline loops: CDR1 MNHEY, CDR2 SMNVEV (reference sequence). The CDR3 contains 12 residues. Trimming stripped 8 bases from V and 4 bases from J, with 11 bases between. CDR3 sequence: CASGPGGTEAFF. The CDR3 region has the DNA TGTGCCAGCGGCCCGGGGGGCACTGAAGCTTTCTTT.

The CDR3 DNA sequence: TGTGCCAGTAGTCAAACAGAAACCTCCTACGAGCAGTACTTC. This codes for CASSQTETSYEQYF. This sequence joins TRBV19 and TRBJ2-7; D gene uncertain. This CDR3 is built from 14 residues. The germline V and J ends were trimmed by 5 bases and 0 bases, with 11 bases remaining between them. Germline V lookup: CDR1 LNHDA, CDR2 SQIVND (reference sequence).

The chain recombines TRBV4-2 with TRBJ1-3; TRBD1 matches 9 bases. J was trimmed by 4 bases and V by 0 bases; bases with no gene match: 4. The length of the CDR3 is 16 residues. Germline V gene data show CDR1 as LGHNA and CDR2 as YNFKEQ. CDR3 DNA sequence: TGTGCCAGCAGCCAAGACTCCGGGACAGGGGGAAACACCATATATTTT. This codes for CASSQDSGTGGNTIYF.

This chain joins TRBV29-1 and TRBJ2-7, with TRBD1 as a possible D gene (6 bases). The CDR3 sequence is 14 residues long. The germline V and J ends were trimmed by 7 bases and 3 bases, with 19 bases remaining between them. Germline V lookup: CDR1 SQVTM, CDR2 ANQGSEA. The CDR3, as DNA: TGCAGCGCTATCCCGGGACAAGGGGGCTACGAGCAGTACTTC. This translates into CSAIPGQGGYEQYF.

The J gene is TRBJ2-7, the V gene TRBV11-3; no clear D. The CDR3 consists of 13 residues. The germline V and J ends were trimmed by 5 bases and 1 base, with 9 bases remaining between them. CDR1 and CDR2 (germline): SGHNT, YENEEA. The CDR3 nucleotides read TGTGCCAGCAGCCCAAAAGCGTCCTACGAGCAGTACTTC. Translating it yields CASSPKASYEQYF.

This sequence joins TRBV27 and TRBJ2-1; D gene unclear. V was trimmed by 5 bases and J by 7 bases, leaving 18 bases between them. The CDR3 contains 15 residues. CDR1 is MNHEY, CDR2 SMNVEV, per germline (reference sequence). As DNA, the CDR3 is TGTGCCAGCAGTCTGTGGGGATTCGGTACAAATGAGCAGTTCTTC. Translation gives CASSLWGFGTNEQFF.